The 23 T cell receptor beta chains below all came from one sample that was sequenced in a study of T cells in women clearing cervical HPV infection. Sequencing used immunoSEQ multiplex PCR; TCRdb keeps in-frame clones, though not all of them. In total, the table holds roughly 25,000 clones. Sequencing used blood buffy coat. The receptor set was obtained from a woman aged 18-70 years with a cervical HPV16 infection that either progressed to CIN3+ or cleared (not recorded which).

As concerns this clone: The missing CDR3 end, 3 residues past where the read stops, is filled in from the germline J gene. This chain joins TRBV5-1 and TRBJ2-5, with D tentatively TRBD2 (6 bases). The CDR3 length is 14 residues. V shed 1 base and J shed 4 bases, with 11 bases lying between them. Germline CDR1 is SGHRS and CDR2 is YFSETQ. Partial CDR3 DNA: TGCGCCAGCAGCTTGTTGGAGGGGCTAGAGACC. It translates to CASSLLEGLET. The CDR3, in full, reads CASSLLEGLETQYF.

The CDR3 sequence: CASSPLQASKNIQYF. The DNA read from the CDR3 is TGTGCCAGCTCACCTTTACAGGCCTCCAAAAACATT. The gene calls are TRBV18 and TRBJ2-4; D may be TRBD1 (5 bases). Read coverage stops 3 residues before the CDR3 terminus; the germline J gene supplies the remainder. Germline V lookup: CDR1 KGHSH, CDR2 LQKENI. This CDR3 spans 15 amino acids. V lost 3 bases, J lost 2 bases, and 11 bases lay in between.

With regard to this clone: The read falls 3 residues short of the CDR3 end, and the missing part is taken from the germline J gene. The chain has TRBV2 and TRBJ2-7, with D uncertain. Deletions cut 7 bases from V and 3 bases from J, with 10 bases between. Germline-derived CDR1 and CDR2 are SNHLY and FYNNEI. CDR3 size: 12 residues. The CDR3 DNA, read in part, is TGTGCCAGCAAGTTTGAGGTCTACGAG. This sequence encodes CASKFEVYE. The entire CDR3 sequence reads CASKFEVYEQYF.

On this clone itself: The missing CDR3 end, 3 residues past where the read stops, is filled in from the germline J gene. The V call is TRBV5-1, the J call TRBJ1-4, with D unclear. This CDR3 has 14 amino acids. Per the germline V gene, CDR1 is SGHRS and CDR2 is YFSETQ. V lost 0 bases and J lost 3, with 6 bases in between. Incomplete CDR3 DNA: TGCGCCAGCAGCTTGGCCGGGGCTAATGAAAAA. Its protein product is CASSLAGANEK. The full CDR3 reads CASSLAGANEKLFF.

About this clone itself: The read gets to within 3 residues of the CDR3 end, and the germline J gene fills in the rest. The chain employs TRBV19 and TRBJ1-1; D may be TRBD1 (5 bases). The CDR3 loop spans 11 amino acids. Germline V gene lookup returns CDR1 LNHDA and CDR2 SQIVND (reference sequence). The sequenced part of the CDR3 DNA is TGTGCCAGACCGATGACAGAAGAA. Its translation: CARPMTEE. The whole CDR3 sequence is CARPMTEEAFF.

As to this clone: The DNA ends 3 residues before the CDR3 does, and the rest of the CDR3 is filled in from the germline J gene. The V gene is TRBV7-6, the J gene TRBJ2-2; TRBD1 agrees at 11 bases. There are 14 residues in the CDR3. The germline V gene has CDR1 SGHVS and CDR2 FNYEAQ. Partial CDR3 DNA: TGTGCCAGCAGCCCGCGGACAGGGGGCTCACCG. Translated: CASSPRTGGSP. The CDR3, in full, reads CASSPRTGGSPLFF.

Regarding this clone: From the germline J gene comes the end of the CDR3, since the read stops 3 residues before it. This chain uses TRBV30 with TRBJ1-1; the match to TRBD1 covers 10 bases. Germline CDR1 and CDR2: GTSNPN and SVGIG (reference sequence). This CDR3 has 15 residues. CDR3 protein: CAGTGTGVIWFGAFF. The sequenced part of the CDR3 DNA is TGTGCCGGGACCGGGACAGGGGTCATATGGTTTGGA.

As regards this clone: The read stops 3 residues short of the end of the CDR3; the missing end is completed from the germline J gene. The chain employs TRBV7-8 and TRBJ2-1, with TRBD2 matching over 11 bases. The CDR3 has 14 amino acids. Unmatched junction bases numbered 0, after V lost 3 bases and J lost 5 bases. CDR1 SGHVS and CDR2 FQNEAQ come from the germline V gene. CDR3 amino acids: CASSLTSGNNEQFF. The DNA read from the CDR3 is TGTGCCAGCAGCTTGACTAGCGGGAACAATGAG.

To note about this clone: The CDR3 goes on 3 residues after the read ends, and that part is filled in from the germline J gene. The V call is TRBV5-5, the J call TRBJ2-5; D perhaps matches TRBD2 (5 bases). The CDR3 loop spans 14 amino acids. The V gene's germline CDR1 is SGHKS and CDR2 YYEKEE (reference sequence). V lost 0 bases and J 7 bases, leaving 13 bases between the germline ends. The CDR3 region is CASSLGQRRPTQYF. The DNA read from the CDR3 is TGTGCCAGCAGCTTGGGGCAGCGGAGGCCGACC.

The CDR3 loop is CSVEGLAKNIQYF. The CDR3 bases that were read are TGCAGCGTTGAAGGACTAGCCAAAAACATT. The J gene is TRBJ2-4, the V gene TRBV29-1; no definite D call. The DNA ends 3 residues before the CDR3 does, and the rest of the CDR3 is filled in from the germline J gene. Trimming shortened V by 1 base and J by 0 bases, and 4 bases separated the two germline ends. CDR1 and CDR2 (germline): SQVTM, ANQGSEA. This CDR3 contains 13 residues.

Comment on this clone: With the read ending 3 residues before the CDR3 end, the germline J gene is used to fill in that end. The rearrangement uses TRBV5-1 and TRBJ2-7, with D possibly matching TRBD1 (6 bases). Deletions cut 4 bases from V and 3 bases from J, with 14 bases between. The CDR3 extends over 14 amino acids. The germline V gene encodes CDR1 SGHRS and CDR2 YFSETQ. The DNA read from the CDR3 is TGCGCCAGCAGCCTTAGGACAGACCGCTACGAG. Translated, it gives CASSLRTDRYE. The entire CDR3 is CASSLRTDRYEQYF.

As concerns this clone: The read terminates 3 residues before the CDR3 end, so the remaining end is supplied by the germline J gene. V and J are TRBV19 and TRBJ1-4; 7 positions match TRBD1. Unmatched junction bases numbered 7, after V lost 6 bases and J lost 6 bases. The CDR3 covers 14 residues. Looked up from germline, CDR1 is LNHDA and CDR2 is SQIVND (reference sequence). CDR3: CASRPTGSDEKLFF. The CDR3 bases that were read are TGTGCCAGTAGACCGACAGGGTCGGATGAAAAA.

With respect to this clone: Read coverage stops 3 residues before the CDR3 terminus; the germline J gene supplies the remainder. V is TRBV19 and J is TRBJ2-2; 7 bases are a match to TRBD1. Germline V gene data show CDR1 as LNHDA and CDR2 as SQIVND (reference sequence). The CDR3 spans 18 residues. Partial CDR3 DNA: TGTGCCAGTAGTGCCACAGGGGTAACAAGTTCTGGGGCCAACGTG. It yields the protein CASSATGVTSSGANV. The full CDR3 protein is CASSATGVTSSGANVLFF.

As regards this clone: The CDR3 goes on 3 residues after the read ends, and that part is filled in from the germline J gene. The chain links TRBV29-1 to TRBJ2-3, with D possibly matching TRBD2 (6 bases). Germline-derived CDR1 and CDR2 are SQVTM and ANQGSEA. The CDR3 runs to 13 residues. The sequenced part of the CDR3 DNA is TGCAGCGTTGTATTCGGGGGTCAAGAGACG. It translates to CSVVFGGQET. The entire CDR3 protein reads CSVVFGGQETQYF.

To note about this clone: From the germline J gene comes the end of the CDR3, since the read stops 3 residues before it. This chain joins TRBV7-9 and TRBJ1-2, with a weak D call TRBD1 (5 bases). This CDR3 has 13 residues. The V gene's germline CDR1 is SEHNR and CDR2 FQNEAQ (reference sequence). Incomplete CDR3 DNA: TGTGCCAGCAGCCTCACAGGAGGGAACGAC. As protein: CASSLTGGND. The whole CDR3 reads CASSLTGGNDYTF.

A remark on this clone: With the read ending 3 residues before the CDR3 end, the germline J gene is used to fill in that end. The chain joins TRBV7-2 to TRBJ1-2; TRBD1 matches at 9 bases. The junction had 0 bases not matched to a gene; V was cut back by 3 bases and J by 4 bases. The CDR3 is 13 residues long. Germline CDR1 SGHTA, CDR2 FQGNSA. The CDR3 sequence is CASSLGQGYGYTF. Partial CDR3 DNA: TGTGCCAGCAGCTTGGGACAGGGCTATGGC.

Details on this clone: Read sequence stops 3 residues before the CDR3 end, and the germline J gene provides the missing end. The V call is TRBV29-1, the J call TRBJ2-4, with D possibly being TRBD2 (5 bases). V was shortened by 0 bases and J by 7 bases, with 10 bases between the two germline ends. The V gene's germline CDR1 is SQVTM and CDR2 ANQGSEA. The CDR3 is 13 amino acids. The covered CDR3 bases are TGCAGCGTTGAAGATCAACAGCGGAACATT. Encoded protein: CSVEDQQRNI. The full CDR3 protein reads CSVEDQQRNIQYF.

Frequency places this clone as medium-sized. The observed sequence ends 3 residues before the CDR3 terminus, with the missing tail filled in from the germline J gene. The chain recombines TRBV4-2 with TRBJ2-5; 8 bases align to TRBD1. The CDR3 is made up of 20 amino acids. Germline V gene data show CDR1 as LGHNA and CDR2 as YNFKEQ. Trimming removed 4 bases from V and 2 bases from J; junction bases left unmatched: 21. The CDR3 sequence: CASSRRRVVGQGFSQETQYF. The DNA read from the CDR3 is TGTGCCAGCAGCCGGAGACGAGTCGTAGGACAGGGTTTCTCTCAAGAGACC.

With respect to this clone: The read terminates 3 residues before the CDR3 end, so the remaining end is supplied by the germline J gene. V gene TRBV19 combines with J gene TRBJ1-4, with 7 bases aligning to TRBD1. Germline values: CDR1 LNHDA, CDR2 SQIVND (reference sequence). With V trimmed by 10 bases and J by 9 bases, 14 bases remained unmatched. The CDR3 contains 14 residues. CDR3 DNA, as far as it was read: TGTGCCATCACCCGGACAGGTTGGTATCAAAAA. This encodes CAITRTGWYQK. The whole CDR3 sequence is CAITRTGWYQKLFF.

Note on this clone: The missing CDR3 end, 3 residues past where the read stops, is filled in from the germline J gene. The chain links TRBV2 to TRBJ2-5; 7 bases match TRBD1. V was clipped by 6 bases and J by 5 bases; unmatched bases: 15. The CDR3 length is 16 residues. Germline assignment: CDR1 SNHLY and CDR2 FYNNEI. The DNA read from the CDR3 is TGTGCCAGCAGCGAACCGGGACAGAGGGTACGGGAGACC. This sequence encodes CASSEPGQRVRET. The whole CDR3 protein is CASSEPGQRVRETQYF.

Regarding this clone: The read terminates 3 residues before the CDR3 end, so the remaining end is supplied by the germline J gene. The chain uses TRBV7-2 and TRBJ2-5; D call uncertain. CDR1 is SGHTA, CDR2 FQGNSA, per germline. The CDR3 is made up of 12 amino acids. V was trimmed by 6 bases and J by 5 bases, leaving 10 bases between them. The sequenced part of the CDR3 DNA is TGTGCCAGCAGTTCGACTCGGGAGACC. It codes for CASSSTRET. The entire CDR3 protein reads CASSSTRETQYF.

Concerning this clone itself: The CDR3 goes on 3 residues after the read ends, and that part is filled in from the germline J gene. The gene calls are TRBV10-2 and TRBJ2-7; 7 positions match TRBD2. The CDR3 is 12 amino acids. V lost 6 bases and J lost 3; bases outside the gene matches: 2. Germline loops: CDR1 WSHSY, CDR2 SAAADI. Partial CDR3 DNA: TGCGCCAGCAGCCGGACTAGCTACGAG. Protein: CASSRTSYE. The entire CDR3 reads CASSRTSYEQYF.

Of note for this clone: The CDR3 goes on 3 residues after the read ends, and that part is filled in from the germline J gene. The chain links TRBV20-1 to TRBJ2-1, with 8 nucleotides matching TRBD2. CDR3 size: 14 residues. Looked up from germline, CDR1 is DFQATT and CDR2 is SNEGSKA (reference sequence). V gave up 5 bases and J gave up 0 bases; unmatched junction bases: 3. This CDR3 is CSAAGGSSYNEQFF. The sequenced CDR3 bases are TGCAGTGCTGCGGGAGGTAGCTCCTACAATGAG.